A single sample gave rise to the 19 T cell receptor beta chains below, sequenced in a study of T cell therapy after organ transplantation. Only in-frame clones appear in the TCRdb table, and some are missing; sequencing was by immunoSEQ multiplex PCR. The sample lists 1,000 to 1,500 clones; around 63% were seen once. Documented time point: 20-29 weeks after completion of therapy. These TCRs' antigens remain unknown. This specimen was CD8+ T cells from blood, taken after autologous CMV-specific T cell therapy. The receptors originated from a human patient who had received a solid organ transplant and had CMV disease. The T cells may come from the graft donor.

V is TRBV28 and J is TRBJ1-1; a weak D match, TRBD1 (6 bases). The germline V and J ends were trimmed by 6 bases and 1 base, with 9 bases remaining between them. The CDR3 runs to 13 residues. CDR1 and CDR2 from the germline V gene are MDHEN and SYDVKM. The CDR3 spells CASRPGQNTEAFF. The DNA for the CDR3 is TGTGCCAGCAGGCCGGGACAGAACACTGAAGCTTTCTTT.

This clone was counted a single time. The chain couples TRBV5-1 to TRBJ2-3; D may match TRBD1 or TRBD2 (5 bases each). Between the trimmed V and J ends, which lost 4 bases and 1 base, there was a span of 19 bases. CDR1 is SGHRS, CDR2 YFSETQ, per germline. The CDR3 length is 17 residues. The CDR3 protein is CASSQEDRDVGTDTQYF. DNA of the CDR3: TGCGCCAGCAGCCAGGAGGATAGGGACGTTGGCACAGATACGCAGTATTTT. Together with reference TRBV5-1 and TRBJ2-3, the CDR3 gives the full variable domain: KAGVTQTPRYLIKTRGQQVTLSCSPISGHRSVSWYQQTPGQGLQFLFEYFSETQRNKGNFPGRFSGRQFSNSRSEMNVSTLELGDSALYLCASSQEDRDVGTDTQYFGPGTRLTVL.

The V and J genes are TRBV6-6 and TRBJ2-5; D might be TRBD1 (5 bases). Trimming took 0 bases from V and 8 from J, leaving 10 bases between them. This CDR3 is 13 amino acids long. CDR1 and CDR2 from the germline V gene are MNHNY and SVGAGI (reference sequence). The CDR3 DNA reads as TGTGCCAGCAGTTACTCGAACCAGGGCACCCAGTACTTC. This translates into CASSYSNQGTQYF.

The chain links TRBV7-6 to TRBJ2-5; 8 bases match TRBD2. The V gene's germline CDR1 is SGHVS and CDR2 FNYEAQ. Trimming removed 2 bases from V and 5 bases from J; junction bases left unmatched: 4. The CDR3 contains 14 residues. CDR3 in amino acids: CASSLQAGVETQYF. CDR3 sequence (DNA): TGTGCCAGCAGCTTACAAGCGGGGGTGGAGACCCAGTACTTC.

A few counts support this clone. This chain uses TRBV4-2 with TRBJ2-5, with D perhaps matching TRBD1 or TRBD2 (5 bases each). This CDR3 has 17 amino acids. V lost 5 bases, J lost 4 bases, and 23 bases lay in between. Germline V gives CDR1 LGHNA, CDR2 YNFKEQ. CDR3 in amino acids: CASSSQFGELGAETQYF. The CDR3 DNA follows: TGTGCCAGCAGCTCCCAATTTGGGGAGCTTGGGGCAGAGACCCAGTACTTC.

The chain has TRBV10-1 and TRBJ1-2; D perhaps matches TRBD1 (5 bases). V shed 7 bases and J shed 12 bases, with 18 bases lying between them. The germline V gene encodes CDR1 WNHNN and CDR2 SYGVQD (reference sequence). This CDR3 is 12 amino acids long. The CDR3 loop is CASNNAGKTHTF. CDR3 DNA sequence: TGCGCCAGCAATAATGCAGGGAAGACTCACACCTTC.

The rearrangement joins TRBV7-9 to TRBJ1-4, with D perhaps TRBD1 (5 bases). The CDR3 contains 17 residues. V was pared by 4 bases and J by 7 bases, with 22 bases between. CDR1 and CDR2 (germline): SEHNR, FQNEAQ (reference sequence). CDR3 residues: CASSSGPVVRAGEKLFF. CDR3 nucleotides: TGTGCCAGCAGCTCAGGGCCAGTTGTGAGAGCGGGTGAAAAACTGTTTTTT.

V usage is TRBV7-2 and J usage is TRBJ2-5; 9 positions match TRBD1. The ends lost 3 bases at V and 4 bases at J; junction bases unmatched: 6. The CDR3 is 15 residues long. CDR1 and CDR2 from the germline V gene are SGHTA and FQGNSA. The CDR3 spells CASSFWDRVGETQYF. The CDR3 nucleotides read TGTGCCAGCAGCTTTTGGGACAGGGTGGGAGAGACCCAGTACTTC.

CDR3 sequence: CASSLIAGNTIYF. DNA for the CDR3: TGTGCCAGCAGCTTAATAGCTGGAAACACCATATATTTT. The rearrangement uses TRBV7-3 and TRBJ1-3; D is unresolved. Trimming pared 1 base from V and 2 bases from J, leaving 3 bases between. The CDR3 totals 13 residues. CDR1 is SGHTA and CDR2 is FQGTGA in the germline V gene. Complete variable domain (other parts from reference TRBV7-3 and TRBJ1-3): GAGVSQTPSNKVTEKGKYVELRCDPISGHTALYWYRQSLGQGPEFLIYFQGTGAADDSGLPNDRFFAVRPEGSVSTLKIQRTERGDSAVYLCASSLIAGNTIYFGEGSWLTVV.

About this clone: The likely explanation is a read error, given a far larger clone one base away. Other nucleotide sequences in the sample specify the same CDR3. The chain is built from TRBV5-4 and TRBJ1-2; 7 nucleotides agree with TRBD1. The V gene's germline CDR1 is SGHNT and CDR2 YYREEE (reference sequence). CDR3 length: 16 residues. Trimming removed 5 bases from V and 2 bases from J; junction bases left unmatched: 12. CDR3 sequence: CASRPDQTGSNYGYTF. CDR3 bases: TGTGCCAGCAGGCCGGATCAGACAGGGTCAAACTATGGCTACACCTTC.

The chain joins TRBV6-5 to TRBJ2-7; D is unresolved. Germline values: CDR1 MNHEY, CDR2 SVGAGI. V lost 4 bases and J lost 6, with 16 bases in between. The CDR3 contains 14 residues. DNA of the CDR3: TGTGCCAGCAGTTCACAGTATGTCACTGCCGAGCAGTACTTC. Translated: CASSSQYVTAEQYF.

The chain employs TRBV4-1 and TRBJ2-1, with D possibly matching TRBD2 (6 bases). The CDR3 consists of 15 residues. V shed 4 bases and J shed 2 bases, with 12 bases lying between them. Germline CDR1 reads MGHRA; CDR2 reads YSYEKL. CDR3 nucleotides: TGCGCCAGCAGCCCCAGTAGCGGAACCTACAATGAGCAGTTCTTC. Translating gives CASSPSSGTYNEQFF.

This chain joins TRBV28 and TRBJ2-4; 7 bases are shared with TRBD1. The CDR3 has 14 amino acids. Germline values: CDR1 MDHEN, CDR2 SYDVKM. Trimming cost V 3 bases and J 6 bases; bases outside gene matches: 5. CDR3 bases: TGTGCCAGCAGTTTTGCCGGGACAGTAAACATTCAGTACTTC. It translates to CASSFAGTVNIQYF.

The rearrangement links TRBV9 to TRBJ2-1, with TRBD2 as a possible D gene (6 bases). Per the germline V gene, CDR1 is SGDLS and CDR2 is YYNGEE. Trimming pared 0 bases from V and 0 bases from J, leaving 13 bases between. This CDR3 contains 17 residues. The CDR3: CASSVERGLSSYNEQFF. CDR3 coding DNA: TGTGCCAGCAGCGTAGAACGGGGGTTAAGCTCCTACAATGAGCAGTTCTTC.

This sequence joins TRBV11-2 and TRBJ2-5; the D is unclear. This CDR3 has 14 amino acids. Germline V CDR1 and CDR2: SGHAT, FQNNGV. The germline V and J ends were trimmed by 2 bases and 2 bases, with 9 bases remaining between them. The CDR3 nucleotides read TGTGCCAGCAGCTTATTCGCAGGACAAGAGACCCAGTACTTC. Its protein is CASSLFAGQETQYF.

V usage is TRBV27 and J usage is TRBJ2-7; possibly TRBD2 for D (6 bases). Germline-derived CDR1 and CDR2 are MNHEY and SMNVEV (reference sequence). The CDR3 is 15 residues long. The germline V and J ends were trimmed by 0 bases and 0 bases, with 9 bases remaining between them. CDR3 sequence (DNA): TGTGCCAGCAGTTTATCAGGGCGGGACTCCTACGAGCAGTACTTC. This codes for CASSLSGRDSYEQYF.

This clone has just a few counts. The gene calls are TRBV6-1 and TRBJ1-6; 9 nucleotides agree with TRBD1. The CDR3 runs to 14 residues. V was clipped by 4 bases and J by 7 bases; unmatched bases: 2. Germline loops: CDR1 MNHNS, CDR2 SASEGT. CDR3: CASSGGQGNSPLHF. The DNA for the CDR3 is TGTGCCAGCAGTGGTGGACAGGGGAATTCACCCCTCCACTTT.

The chain has TRBV28 and TRBJ2-1; perhaps TRBD2 as D (6 bases). Germline-derived CDR1 and CDR2 are MDHEN and SYDVKM. The CDR3 contains 15 residues. The V gene lost 2 bases and the J gene lost 4 bases, with 12 bases spanning the gap. The DNA of the CDR3 is TGTGCCAGCAGTTTAGCGGGACTCATGTACAATGAGCAGTTCTTC. Its translation is CASSLAGLMYNEQFF.

This clone is large. The chain links TRBV7-9 to TRBJ1-4; TRBD1 is a possible D gene (5 bases). V was shortened by 2 bases and J by 7 bases, with 17 bases between the two germline ends. CDR3 length: 16 residues. Per the germline V gene, CDR1 is SEHNR and CDR2 is FQNEAQ (reference sequence). The CDR3 region is CASSLREGPLPEKLFF. CDR3 nucleotides: TGTGCCAGCAGCTTACGCGAGGGGCCGCTACCTGAAAAACTGTTTTTT.